The sequence of this T cell receptor (beta chain) was determined in a study of memory CD4+ T cells and cytomegalovirus serostatus. Background on the study: This sample comes from healthy Belgian adults, 8 to 10 CMV seropositive, roughly 22 seronegative.

Study outcomes and limitations: CMV serostatus prediction reached median AUC about 0.96, or 0.93 with US-trained model. Of under 200 reported CMV TCRbeta sequences, some 67 were found in memory CD4+ repertoires.

Single viable CD3+CD4+CD8-CD45RO+ cells were sorted as the memory CD4+ T cells. About this clone itself: What it binds is not known.

The authors' processing: After removing out-of-frame reads, 2 million to 2.5 million distinct TCRbeta sequences remained. Clones were read by immunoSEQ multiplex PCR, and TCRdb kept only the in-frame ones, dropping some. The DNA gave D and trimming, while V, J and clone size come from that table. Of tens of thousands of clones listed, over 70% are singletons. The CDR3 extends over 13 amino acids. Germline V gene lookup returns CDR1 GTSNPN and CDR2 SVGIG (reference sequence). The V end lost 1 base, the J end lost 5 bases, and 9 bases lay between the germline ends. The sample was memory CD4+ T cells from blood. V is TRBV30 and J is TRBJ1-5; D ambiguous. This clonotype was obtained from an adult in good health and CMV-seropositive. The chain's CDR3 is CAWSGGSDQPQHF. CDR3 nucleotides: TGTGCCTGGAGTGGTGGAAGCGATCAGCCCCAGCATTTT.